This TCR beta chain appears in the sequencing data of a study of shared clonotypes between healthy human individuals. General study points: Sharing across four donors was seen in roughly 5% of naive CD4 clonotypes.

Of note for this clone: Its antigen is undetermined.

Produced via immunoSEQ multiplex PCR; TCRdb's table is partial and in-frame only. The top ten hold 0.1% to 0.15% of the sample, which has some 2,000,000 clones, 95% seen once. There are 15 residues in the CDR3. The germline CDR1 and CDR2 sequences are MGHRA and YSYEKL. Trimming took 3 bases from V and 2 from J, leaving 13 bases between them. This sequence was found in a man younger than 35 in good health. Input material: naive CD4+ T cells sorted from blood. Noted subset: CD45RA+ positively selected. The chain joins TRBV4-1 to TRBJ1-2; D possibly corresponds to TRBD1 (6 bases). The CDR3 region has the DNA TGCGCCAGCAGCCACCAGACAGGTCTAAACTATGGCTACACCTTC. Translated: CASSHQTGLNYGYTF.